The sequence of this T cell receptor beta chain was determined in a study of CD4 T cells in relation to SARS-CoV-2 and coronaviruses. About the study: PBMCs were cultured with antigen for 10 days before TCR beta sequencing.

The CDR3 spans 11 residues. Germline-derived CDR1 and CDR2 are MNHEY and SMNVEV (reference sequence). Trimming removed 6 bases from V and 5 bases from J, with 7 bases in between. The unexposed donors gave CD4+ T cells in about 2011-2019, prior to COVID-19. Isolation of CD4+ T cells took place after about eleven days in culture. In its sample, this clone is medium-sized (0.01 to 0.1%). Antigen specificity is unknown. Assay used: immunoSEQ multiplex PCR; TCRdb lists only in-frame clones, some missing. The table has fewer than 25,000 clones, 76% seen once. The J gene is TRBJ1-1, the V gene TRBV27; D is unresolved. Sequenced input: CD4+ T cells from PBMCs, cultured in vitro. This clonotype originated in a human donor in good health. The CDR3 loop reads CASRFLTEAFF. In DNA, the CDR3 is TGTGCCAGCAGATTTTTGACTGAAGCTTTCTTT.